The sequence of this TCR beta chain was determined in a study of T-cell memory formation after mild COVID-19. General study findings and limits: Clones shrinking from day 15 to 85 showed even CD4/CD8 mixes; later expanders tilted CD4+.

This clonotype was observed a handful of times. As yet, its antigen is unknown. The CDR3 sequence is 14 residues long. Germline CDR1 is SNHLY and CDR2 is FYNNEI. Trimming left V 5 bases short and J 3 bases short, with 12 bases between. TCRdb reanalysed the 5' RACE reads using MiXCR and keeps one entry per CDR3 protein. The sample contains 200,000 to 250,000 distinct CDR3 sequences, about 16% of which appear only once. Sequencing input: PBMCs or a T cell subset sorted from them (not recorded which). This chain uses TRBV2 with TRBJ2-3; D not certain. The clonotype was recovered from an adult woman who had mild COVID-19 (a few samples of this study predate the infection). Cell type and time point are not known. CDR3 loop: CASSQDASTDTQYF. The CDR3 nucleotides are TGTGCCAGCAGTCAGGACGCCTCAACAGATACGCAGTATTTT.